These 8 T cell receptor beta chains share one sample of origin, sequenced in a study of blood T cell repertoires in COVID-19. Produced via immunoSEQ multiplex PCR; TCRdb's table is partial and in-frame only. The table shows about 71,000 clones, with about 85% occurring only once. Sequences were obtained from peripheral blood. Source of these receptors: an elderly man with acute or convalescent COVID-19.

The chain joins TRBV27 to TRBJ1-2, with 10 bases matching TRBD1. The CDR3 sequence is 14 residues long. Per the germline V gene, CDR1 is MNHEY and CDR2 is SMNVEV (reference sequence). V gave up 0 bases and J gave up 8 bases; unmatched junction bases: 3. This CDR3 reads CASSLSWDRGGYTF. CDR3 DNA: TGTGCCAGCAGTTTATCCTGGGACAGGGGCGGCTACACCTTC.

The V gene is TRBV12-3 or TRBV12-4, the J gene TRBJ1-5; possible D gene TRBD1, 6 bases. V was cut by 6 bases and J by 13 bases, with 19 bases left in between. The CDR3 contains 13 residues. The CDR3: CASSGTSLGLQHF. DNA of the CDR3: TGTGCCAGCAGCGGGACAAGCCTGGGCCTTCAGCATTTT.

The chain joins TRBV6-5 to TRBJ1-1, with D perhaps matching TRBD1 (5 bases). The CDR3 sequence is 15 residues long. Germline V gene lookup returns CDR1 MNHEY and CDR2 SVGAGI. The V gene lost 0 bases and the J gene lost 4 bases, with 12 bases spanning the gap. CDR3 DNA: TGTGCCAGCAGTTACTCGATACAGGTACCCACTGAAGCTTTCTTT. The encoded protein is CASSYSIQVPTEAFF.

This clone has more than one count but fewer than ten. The rearrangement links TRBV5-1 to TRBJ1-2; D is unclear. V lost 4 bases, J lost 4 bases, and 8 bases lay in between. CDR3 length equals 12 residues. Germline values: CDR1 SGHRS, CDR2 YFSETQ. The CDR3 DNA reads as TGCGCCAGCAGCATAGACACCTATGGCTACACCTTC. Its translation: CASSIDTYGYTF.

The chain has TRBV5-3 and TRBJ2-1; 10 bases are shared with TRBD1. TRBV5-3 is an open reading frame, and its role is uncertain. The CDR3 totals 18 residues. V lost 2 bases to trimming and J lost 3 bases; unmatched junction nucleotides: 11. The chain's CDR3 is CARSFLLPGQGYYNEQFF. In DNA form, the CDR3 reads TGTGCCAGAAGCTTTCTACTTCCGGGACAGGGGTACTACAATGAGCAGTTCTTC.

The chain uses TRBV2 and TRBJ2-2, with 7 nucleotides matching TRBD1. The junction had 5 bases not matched to a gene; V was cut back by 7 bases and J by 0 bases. The CDR3 sequence is 15 residues long. From germline, CDR1 is SNHLY and CDR2 FYNNEI. CDR3 sequence: CASTSDRPNTGELFF. The CDR3 region has the DNA TGTGCCAGCACCTCGGACAGGCCGAACACCGGGGAGCTGTTTTTT.

The chain couples TRBV7-9 to TRBJ1-1, with 7 bases aligning to TRBD1. Germline trimming cut 0 bases from V and 6 bases from J; bases unmatched to any gene: 7. Germline-derived CDR1 and CDR2 are SEHNR and FQNEAQ (reference sequence). CDR3 size: 15 residues. This CDR3 is CASSLAREGAPEAFF. Written as DNA, the CDR3 is TGTGCCAGCAGCTTAGCGCGGGAGGGGGCGCCTGAAGCTTTCTTT. Using reference TRBV7-9 and TRBJ1-1 for the parts outside the CDR3, the full variable domain is DTGVSQNPRHKITKRGQNVTFRCDPISEHNRLYWYRQTLGQGPEFLTYFQNEAQLEKSRLLSDRFSAERPKGSFSTLEIQRTEQGDSAMYLCASSLAREGAPEAFFGQGTRLTVV.

The genes are TRBV7-7 and TRBJ2-7; TRBD2 agrees at 11 bases. Trimming removed 6 bases from V and 2 bases from J; junction bases left unmatched: 9. The CDR3 totals 16 residues. CDR1 SSHAT and CDR2 FNYEAQ come from the germline V gene (reference sequence). The CDR3 protein is CASRTATSGRAYEQYF. In DNA, the CDR3 is TGTGCCAGCAGGACAGCAACTAGCGGGAGAGCCTACGAGCAGTACTTC.